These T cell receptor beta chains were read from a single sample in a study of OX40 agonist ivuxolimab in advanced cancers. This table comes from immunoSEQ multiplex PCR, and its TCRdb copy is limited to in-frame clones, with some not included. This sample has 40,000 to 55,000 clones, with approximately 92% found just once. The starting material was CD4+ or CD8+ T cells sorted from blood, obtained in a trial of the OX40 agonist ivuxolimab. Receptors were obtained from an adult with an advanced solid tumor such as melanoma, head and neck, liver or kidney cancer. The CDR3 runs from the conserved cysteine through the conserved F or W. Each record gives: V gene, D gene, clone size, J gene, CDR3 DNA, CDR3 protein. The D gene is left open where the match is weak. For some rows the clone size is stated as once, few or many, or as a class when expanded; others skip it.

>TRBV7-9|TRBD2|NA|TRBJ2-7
TGTGCCAGCAGCAACAGACTAGCGGGAGACTACGAGCAGTACTTC
CASSNRLAGDYEQYF
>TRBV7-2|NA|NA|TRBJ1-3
TGTGCCAGCAGCTTAACTGGAAACACCATATATTTT
CASSLTGNTIYF
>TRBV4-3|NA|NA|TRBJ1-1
TGCGCCAGCAGCCACATACAGGGTTCGATCACTGAAGCTTTCTTT
CASSHIQGSITEAFF
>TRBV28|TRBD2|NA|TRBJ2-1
TGTGCCAGCAGTACTCCGGGGGGGAACAATGAGCAGTTCTTC
CASSTPGGNNEQFF
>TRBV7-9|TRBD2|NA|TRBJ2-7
TGTGCCAGCAGCTTAGCTTTGGGACTAGCGGTCGAGCAGTACTTC
CASSLALGLAVEQYF
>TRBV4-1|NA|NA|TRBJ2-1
TGCGCCAGCAGCCAAGCCCAAAGCAATGAGCAGTTCTTC
CASSQAQSNEQFF
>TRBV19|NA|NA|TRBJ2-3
TGTGCCAGTAGTACCCTACTCGGGACGGCTCTCACAGATACGCAGTATTTT
CASSTLLGTALTDTQYF
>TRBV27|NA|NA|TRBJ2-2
TGTGCCAGCAGTCCCCTTGCAGGGGAGCTGTTTTTT
CASSPLAGELFF
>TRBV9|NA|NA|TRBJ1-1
TGTGCCAGCAGCTTGTCAGGGACATGGGGCACTGAAGCTTTCTTT
CASSLSGTWGTEAFF
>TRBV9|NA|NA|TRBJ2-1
TGTGCCAGCAGCGTTGATGGGGTTGACAATGAGCAGTTCTTC
CASSVDGVDNEQFF
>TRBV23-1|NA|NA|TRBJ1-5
TGCGCCAGCAGTCAATCGTGCAGGGTTAGCAATCAGCCCCAGCATTTT
CASSQSCRVSNQPQHF
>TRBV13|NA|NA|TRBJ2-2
TGTGCCAGCAGCTCCTGGGGCGGCCGGGAGCTGTTTTTT
CASSSWGGRELFF
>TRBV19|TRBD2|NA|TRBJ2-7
TGTGCCAGTAGTCCCCACACGGGACTAGCGGGAGCATACGAGCAGTACTTC
CASSPHTGLAGAYEQYF
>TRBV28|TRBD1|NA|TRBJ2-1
TGTGCCAGCAGTACGACGACAGGGGGCAATGAGCAGTTCTTC
CASSTTTGGNEQFF
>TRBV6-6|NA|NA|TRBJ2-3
TGTGCCAGCAGTTACTTTACCACAGATACGCAGTATTTT
CASSYFTTDTQYF
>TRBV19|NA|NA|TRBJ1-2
TGTGCCAGTAGTTTTCAGGGAGGAGGCTACACCTTC
CASSFQGGGYTF
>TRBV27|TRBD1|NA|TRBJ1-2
TGTGCCAGCAGTTTATCGACAGGGGCTCTTGAGGGCTACACCTTC
CASSLSTGALEGYTF
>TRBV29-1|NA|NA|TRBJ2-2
TGCAGCATTTCCGGGACCTCCGGGGAGCTGTTTTTT
CSISGTSGELFF
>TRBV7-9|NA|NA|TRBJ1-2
TGTGCCAGCAGCTTAACGGTGGCTAAGTATGGCTACACCTTC
CASSLTVAKYGYTF
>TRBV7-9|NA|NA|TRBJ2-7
TGTGCCAGCAGCTTGGGCTCCTACGAGCAGTACTTC
CASSLGSYEQYF
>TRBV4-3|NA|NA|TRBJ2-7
TGCGCCAGCAGCCAAGATGGGGCGTGGGACGAGCAGTACTTC
CASSQDGAWDEQYF
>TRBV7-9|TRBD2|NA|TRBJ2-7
TGTGCCAGCAGCCCTCCGGTGGGACTAGACCACGAGCAGTACTTC
CASSPPVGLDHEQYF
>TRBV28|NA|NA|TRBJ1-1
TGTGCCAGCAGCCCGAGCAGGGGCAACACTGAAGCTTTCTTT
CASSPSRGNTEAFF
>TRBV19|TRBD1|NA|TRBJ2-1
TGTGCCAGTAGTATCCAGGACAGGGGTTTTGCGAATGAGCAGTTCTTC
CASSIQDRGFANEQFF
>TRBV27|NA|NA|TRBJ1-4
TGTGCCAGCTGTCCCTTAGGGGGAAGGGAAAAACTGTTTTTT
CASCPLGGREKLFF
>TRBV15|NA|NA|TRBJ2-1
TGTGCCACCAGCGGCCCCGTCTCTGTAAGGGATGAGCAGTTCTTC
CATSGPVSVRDEQFF
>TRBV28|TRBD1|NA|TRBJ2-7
TGTGCCAGCAGCCCTATCAAACAGGGGACACTTATCGCCTACGAGCAGTACTTC
CASSPIKQGTLIAYEQYF
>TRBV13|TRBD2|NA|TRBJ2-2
TGTGCCAGCAGCTCACTAGCGGGAGGGACCGGGGAGCTGTTTTTT
CASSSLAGGTGELFF
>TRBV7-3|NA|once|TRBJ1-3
TGTGCCAGCAGCTCCTATAAGGGCCCTGGAAACACCATATATTTT
CASSSYKGPGNTIYF
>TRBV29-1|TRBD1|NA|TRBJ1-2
TGCAGCGTCAAGGACAGGAGGGGAGGCTACACCTTC
CSVKDRRGGYTF
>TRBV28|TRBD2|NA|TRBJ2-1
TGTGCCAGCAGTTTAGCGGGAGCATTCAATGAGCAGTTCTTC
CASSLAGAFNEQFF
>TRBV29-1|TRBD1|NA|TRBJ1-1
TGCAGCGTTGAAAAACCTTGGGACAGTGCTTCGAACACTGAAGCTTTCTTT
CSVEKPWDSASNTEAFF
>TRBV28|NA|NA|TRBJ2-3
TGTGCCAGCAGTTACGGTTACGGGACCCTGAGCACAGATACGCAGTATTTT
CASSYGYGTLSTDTQYF
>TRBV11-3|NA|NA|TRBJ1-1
TGTGCCAGCAGCTCCTTAGATGGGACTGAAGCTTTCTTT
CASSSLDGTEAFF
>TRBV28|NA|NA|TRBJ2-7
TGTGCCAGCAGTTCGGCAGGAGGATCCTACGAGCAGTACTTC
CASSSAGGSYEQYF
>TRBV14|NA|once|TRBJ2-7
TGTGCCAGCAGCCCCCGACATTTCTACGAGCAGTACTTC
CASSPRHFYEQYF
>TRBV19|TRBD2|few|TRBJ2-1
TGTGCCAGTAGTATGGGACTAGCGGGAGAGTTGGGTGAGCAGTTCTTC
CASSMGLAGELGEQFF